This TCR beta chain emerged from a study of blood T cell repertoires in COVID-19. Study-wide background: Some COVID-19 samples were acute and others convalescent; all came from the United States, Italy and Spain. PBMCs, B-cell-depleted T cells, or T cells provided the cDNA or gDNA that made up the material.

The germline V and J ends were trimmed by 4 bases and 0 bases, with 12 bases remaining between them. Germline values: CDR1 KGHSH, CDR2 LQKENI. The CDR3 covers 16 residues. In the original analysis: Quantification of nucleated cells was approximated via reference gene primer amplification. Assay used: immunoSEQ multiplex PCR; TCRdb lists only in-frame clones, some missing. V, J and clone size were drawn from that table, and D and trimming were deduced from the DNA. Among over 250,000 clones listed, about 88% were seen once. The sample was peripheral blood. This sequence joins TRBV18 and TRBJ2-2; D is possibly TRBD1 (6 bases). This TCR derives from a man in his sixties who had recovered from COVID-19. As DNA, the CDR3 is TGTGCCAGCTCACACGACAGGATCGCGAACACCGGGGAGCTGTTTTTT. This translates into CASSHDRIANTGELFF.